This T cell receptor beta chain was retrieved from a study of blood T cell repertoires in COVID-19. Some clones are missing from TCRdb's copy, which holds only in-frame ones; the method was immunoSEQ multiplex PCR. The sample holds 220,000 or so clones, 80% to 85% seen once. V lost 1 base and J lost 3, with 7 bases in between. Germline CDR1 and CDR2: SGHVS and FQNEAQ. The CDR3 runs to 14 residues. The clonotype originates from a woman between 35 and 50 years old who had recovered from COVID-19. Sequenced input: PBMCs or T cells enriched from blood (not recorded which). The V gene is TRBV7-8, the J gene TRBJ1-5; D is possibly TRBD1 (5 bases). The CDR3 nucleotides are TGTGCCAGCAGCTTAGGACAGCTCAATCAGCCCCAGCATTTT. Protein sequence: CASSLGQLNQPQHF. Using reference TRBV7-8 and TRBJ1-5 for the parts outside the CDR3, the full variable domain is GAGVSQSPRYKVAKRGQDVALRCDPISGHVSLFWYQQALGQGPEFLTYFQNEAQLDKSGLPSDRFFAERPEGSVSTLKIQRTQQEDSAVYLCASSLGQLNQPQHFGDGTRLSIL.